This T cell receptor beta chain was sequenced for a study of T cells in Graves' hyperthyroidism and ophthalmopathy. Study-wide points: Separation of ophthalmopathy from stable hyperthyroidism was achieved by a 13 V-J model.

RNA transcripts served as the template for amplifying TCR beta CDR3 regions. RT-PCR in the first round (using the HTBI primer set) targeted the TCR CDR3. TCRdb reprocessed the multiplex PCR reads with MiXCR, giving one entry per CDR3 protein. The table shows some 380,000 distinct CDR3 sequences, with 13% occurring only once. Newly diagnosed hyperthyroidism patients aged 18 to 65 years had disease lasting under 2 months. Concerning this clonotype itself: The antigen is undetermined.

This CDR3 is 15 amino acids long. V lost 0 bases and J lost 5; bases outside the gene matches: 6. In germline, CDR1 is SGHRS, CDR2 YFSETQ. The receptor was derived from a young man with Graves' hyperthyroidism that later progressed to Graves' ophthalmopathy. The V call is TRBV5-1, the J call TRBJ2-5, with 8 bases aligning to TRBD1. Sequencing input: blood. CDR3 nucleotides: TGCGCCAGCAGCTTGGTAGCAGGGGGCAGGGAGACCCAGTACTTC. Its protein is CASSLVAGGRETQYF.